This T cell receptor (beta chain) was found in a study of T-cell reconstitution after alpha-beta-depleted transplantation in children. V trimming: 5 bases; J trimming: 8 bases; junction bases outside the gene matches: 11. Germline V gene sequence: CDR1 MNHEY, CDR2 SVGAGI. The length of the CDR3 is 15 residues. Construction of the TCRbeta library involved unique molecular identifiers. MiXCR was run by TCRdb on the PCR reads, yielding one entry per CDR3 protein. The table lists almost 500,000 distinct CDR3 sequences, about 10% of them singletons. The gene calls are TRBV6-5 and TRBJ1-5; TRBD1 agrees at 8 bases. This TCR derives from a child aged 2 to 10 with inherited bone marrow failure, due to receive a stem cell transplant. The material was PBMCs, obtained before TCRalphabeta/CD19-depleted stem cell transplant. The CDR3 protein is CASSRTTGTGEPQHF. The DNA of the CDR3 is TGTGCCAGCAGTCGTACTACCGGGACAGGCGAGCCCCAGCATTTT.